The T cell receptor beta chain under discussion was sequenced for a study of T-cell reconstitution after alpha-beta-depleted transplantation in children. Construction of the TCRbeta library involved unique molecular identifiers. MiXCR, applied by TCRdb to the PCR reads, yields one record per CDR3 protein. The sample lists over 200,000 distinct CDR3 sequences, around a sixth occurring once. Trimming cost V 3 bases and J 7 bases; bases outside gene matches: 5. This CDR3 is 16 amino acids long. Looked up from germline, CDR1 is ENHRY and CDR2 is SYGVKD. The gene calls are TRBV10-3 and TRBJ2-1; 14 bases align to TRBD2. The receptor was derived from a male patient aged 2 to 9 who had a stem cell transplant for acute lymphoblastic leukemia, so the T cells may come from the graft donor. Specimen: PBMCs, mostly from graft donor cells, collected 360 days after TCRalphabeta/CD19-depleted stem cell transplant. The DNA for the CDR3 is TGTGCCATCAGTGACCATGGGACTAGCGGGAGTAATGAGCAGTTCTTC. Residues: CAISDHGTSGSNEQFF.